This TCR beta chain comes out of a study of blood T cell repertoires in COVID-19. Study at large: Sites across the United States, Italy and Spain contributed samples from acute and convalescent COVID-19. Sources were T cells, B-cell-depleted T cells, or PBMCs; the material itself was cDNA or gDNA.

The CDR3 is 13 amino acids. Trimming left V 6 bases short and J 2 bases short, with 10 bases between. In this sample, this clone turned up once. Other DNA sequences in the sample encode the same CDR3. Per the original methods: The assay estimated nucleated cells by amplifying reference gene primers. The method was immunoSEQ multiplex PCR; TCRdb's version includes in-frame clones alone and lacks a portion of them. V, J and clone size are those of that table, while D and trimming were read from the DNA. The sample lists more than 200,000 clones; 80% to 90% were seen once. The sequence was collected from a woman aged 40 to 50 who had recovered from COVID-19. The V call is TRBV12-3 or TRBV12-4, the J call TRBJ1-1; TRBD1 is a possible D gene (6 bases). The sample was peripheral blood. The CDR3 protein is CASSRQVNTEAFF. CDR3 bases: TGTGCCAGCAGCAGACAGGTTAACACTGAAGCTTTCTTT.